This entry lists 20 T cell receptor beta chains sequenced from one sample in a study of blood T cells in healthy people across ages. Primers used in a second PCR of about 6 to 12 cycles were a sample-barcoded 5' primer and a J-beta primer mix. TCRdb analysed the 5' RACE reads with MiXCR anew, one entry per CDR3 protein. The top ten hold 15% to 20% of the sample, which has 870,000 or so distinct CDR3 sequences, around 26% seen once. Sequenced input: blood. These receptors were obtained from a woman older than 75 in good health.

In this sample, this clonotype turned up many times. The rearrangement links TRBV7-2 to TRBJ1-1; D not certain. Trimming shortened V by 4 bases and J by 1 base, and 7 bases separated the two germline ends. This CDR3 contains 13 residues. Germline loops: CDR1 SGHTA, CDR2 FQGNSA. Here the CDR3 DNA reads TGTGCCAGCAGCTCAGGACGGAACACTGAAGCTTTCTTT. Protein product: CASSSGRNTEAFF.

This clonotype was detected a few times. This sequence may be a read error, since a much larger clone differs from it by one base. The chain employs TRBV7-2 and TRBJ2-7, with TRBD2 matching 8 bases. Germline CDR1 and CDR2: SGHTA and FQGNSA. Unmatched junction bases numbered 11, after V lost 3 bases and J lost 7 bases. The CDR3 is 15 amino acids. The CDR3 DNA is TGTGCCAGCAGCTTCGATCGCGGGGGGCTCGGTGAGCAGTACTTC. Amino acids: CASSFDRGGLGEQYF.

This clonotype was counted ten times or more. The J gene is TRBJ2-5, the V gene TRBV7-2; TRBD1 is a possible D gene (5 bases). Germline V gene sequence: CDR1 SGHTA, CDR2 FQGNSA. V lost 1 base, J lost 5 bases, and 11 bases lay in between. The CDR3 is made up of 14 amino acids. CDR3 in DNA: TGTGCCAGCAGCTTAGAACTCCAGGGTGAGACCCAGTACTTC. The encoded protein is CASSLELQGETQYF.

In this sample, this clonotype turned up many times. The chain couples TRBV20-1 to TRBJ2-7; D is undetermined. The germline CDR1 and CDR2 sequences are DFQATT and SNEGSKA (reference sequence). The CDR3 is 12 residues long. The ends were cut back, 7 bases at V and 0 bases at J, with 10 bases in the middle. The CDR3 here is CSVGQTSYEQYF. CDR3 coding DNA: TGCAGTGTTGGGCAGACCTCCTACGAGCAGTACTTC.

The V and J genes are TRBV30 and TRBJ1-6; 7 bases are a match to TRBD1. Germline V gene lookup returns CDR1 GTSNPN and CDR2 SVGIG (reference sequence). V shed 1 base, J shed 7 bases, and the junction held 4 bases outside the gene matches. The CDR3 extends over 14 amino acids. In nucleotides, the CDR3 is TGTGCCTGGAGTGCCGGGACAGACAATTCACCCCTCCACTTT. Its translation: CAWSAGTDNSPLHF.

This clonotype was detected ten times or more. V and J are TRBV2 and TRBJ2-1, with TRBD1 identical over 7 bases. The CDR3 extends over 13 amino acids. The V segment lost 6 bases and the J segment 5 bases; nucleotides outside the gene matches: 4. Germline CDR1 and CDR2: SNHLY and FYNNEI. CDR3 sequence reads: CASRGTADNEQFF. Written as DNA, the CDR3 is TGTGCCAGCAGGGGGACAGCGGACAATGAGCAGTTCTTC.

At least ten counts were recorded for this clonotype. The CDR3 DNA follows: TGTGCCAGCAGTCGGCCCGGGACAGGGGGAAATCCCCAGCATTTT. It is translated as CASSRPGTGGNPQHF. This chain connects TRBV6-2 or TRBV6-3 to TRBJ1-5; 11 positions match TRBD1. V trimming: 5 bases; J trimming: 10 bases; junction bases outside the gene matches: 10. CDR1 is MNHEY, CDR2 SVGEGT, per germline. This CDR3 is 15 amino acids long.

This rearrangement joins TRBV21-1 to TRBJ1-3. TRBV21-1 represents a pseudogene. This CDR3 contains 16 residues. The chain's CDR3 is CASSKCFRSSGNTIYF. The CDR3 bases are TGTGCCAGCAGCAAGTGTTTCCGTAGCTCTGGAAACACCATATATTTT.

The V and J genes are TRBV24-1 and TRBJ2-3; 8 nucleotides match TRBD2. The V segment lost 9 bases and the J segment 5 bases; nucleotides outside the gene matches: 18. The CDR3 runs to 17 residues. The germline gives CDR1 KGHDR, CDR2 SFDVKD. The CDR3 bases are TGTGCCACCTCCTCGAGGCTAGCGGGCATCTCTGTAGATACGCAGTATTTT. It encodes CATSSRLAGISVDTQYF.

The chain uses TRBV2 and TRBJ2-5; 9 bases align to TRBD1. CDR1 is SNHLY and CDR2 is FYNNEI in the germline V gene. V lost 5 bases to trimming and J lost 2 bases; unmatched junction nucleotides: 6. The CDR3 contains 15 residues. The CDR3 DNA reads as TGTGCCAGCAGTCGGGACAGGGATTTTCAAGAGACCCAGTACTTC. This encodes CASSRDRDFQETQYF.

This clonotype was picked up many times. The chain carries TRBV10-3 and TRBJ2-1; 10 bases map to TRBD1. This CDR3 contains 15 residues. V was clipped by 0 bases and J by 8 bases; unmatched bases: 4. The V gene's germline CDR1 is ENHRY and CDR2 SYGVKD. The CDR3 protein is CAISESGQGGDEQFF. DNA of the CDR3: TGTGCCATCAGTGAGTCTGGACAGGGGGGCGATGAGCAGTTCTTC.

The chain recombines TRBV7-2 with TRBJ2-3; possible D gene TRBD2, 7 bases. Germline loops: CDR1 SGHTA, CDR2 FQGNSA. The CDR3 has 18 residues. The V and J ends lost 1 base and 0 bases respectively, with 17 bases between them. The CDR3 protein is CASSLEGGLTQSTDTQYF. The CDR3 nucleotides read TGTGCCAGCAGCTTAGAGGGGGGGTTGACACAAAGCACAGATACGCAGTATTTT. The whole variable domain, filled in from reference TRBV7-2 and TRBJ2-3, reads GAGVSQSPSNKVTEKGKDVELRCDPISGHTALYWYRQSLGQGLEFLIYFQGNSAPDKSGLPSDRFSAERTGGSVSTLTIQRTQQEDSAVYLCASSLEGGLTQSTDTQYFGPGTRLTVL.

A single count supports this clonotype. The chain joins TRBV5-1 to TRBJ2-5; D ambiguous. The end of the DNA aligns better with TRBJ2-7, so the J call may be wrong. The length of the CDR3 is 14 residues. CDR1 is SGHRS, CDR2 YFSETQ, per germline. CDR3 sequence (DNA): TGCGCCAGCAGCTTCCTGTATGGTGGGTACGAGCAGTACTTC. Amino acid sequence: CASSFLYGGYEQYF.

The chain combines TRBV6-6 with TRBJ1-1; D remains unclear. This CDR3 has 11 amino acids. Per the germline V gene, CDR1 is MNHNY and CDR2 is SVGAGI (reference sequence). V was trimmed by 6 bases and J by 8 bases, leaving 10 bases between them. The CDR3 DNA reads as TGTGCCAGCAGCCATAATTGGGAAGCTTTCTTT. The encoded protein is CASSHNWEAFF.

As to this clonotype: A much larger clone lies one base from this, so it may be a read error. The chain joins TRBV10-3 to TRBJ2-6; 7 bases align to TRBD1. The CDR3 totals 17 residues. The germline V gene has CDR1 ENHRY and CDR2 SYGVKD. CDR3 region: CTINPGQISSGANVLTF. As DNA, the CDR3 is TGTACCATCAATCCGGGACAGATAAGCTCTGGGGCCAACGTCCTGACTTTC.

This clonotype was counted only a few times. A read error may explain this, as a much larger clone is one base away. The chain recombines TRBV7-2 with TRBJ2-3, with D possibly being TRBD1 or TRBD2 (5 bases each). The germline gives CDR1 SGHTA, CDR2 FQGNSA. The CDR3 consists of 14 residues. The CDR3 nucleotides are TGTGCCAGCAGCTTAAAGGGACGACCGGATACGCCGTATTTT. Protein sequence: CASSLKGRPDTPYF.

The table lists this clonotype with many counts. This chain joins TRBV6-6 and TRBJ2-5; 9 bases are a match to TRBD2. Germline CDR1 reads MNHNY; CDR2 reads SVGAGI (reference sequence). CDR3 size: 14 residues. With V trimmed by 10 bases and J by 3 bases, 9 bases remained unmatched. The CDR3 is CATTASGGKETQYF. In DNA form, the CDR3 reads TGTGCCACCACGGCAAGCGGGGGGAAAGAGACCCAGTACTTC.

The genes are TRBV7-2 and TRBJ1-2; D remains ambiguous. Trimming removed 2 bases from V and 8 bases from J, with 15 bases in between. This CDR3 has 14 amino acids. Germline V gene sequence: CDR1 SGHTA, CDR2 FQGNSA. For the CDR3, the DNA is TGTGCCAGCAGCTTAAGTGGGGTGGATCACGGCTACACCTTC. This sequence encodes CASSLSGVDHGYTF. The complete variable domain, with remaining parts taken from reference TRBV7-2 and TRBJ1-2, reads GAGVSQSPSNKVTEKGKDVELRCDPISGHTALYWYRQSLGQGLEFLIYFQGNSAPDKSGLPSDRFSAERTGGSVSTLTIQRTQQEDSAVYLCASSLSGVDHGYTFGSGTRLTVV.

This clonotype was picked up many times. The V and J genes are TRBV10-3 and TRBJ2-6; 11 bases are a match to TRBD1. The CDR3 spans 17 residues. J lost 2 bases, V lost 6 bases, and 6 bases had no gene match. Per the germline V gene, CDR1 is ENHRY and CDR2 is SYGVKD. The CDR3 is CAISDPGQGAGANVLTF. CDR3 nucleotide sequence: TGTGCCATCAGCGATCCGGGACAGGGGGCTGGGGCCAACGTCCTGACTTTC.

This clonotype was recorded at least ten times. The chain is built from TRBV28 and TRBJ2-1, with D maybe TRBD2 (7 bases). In germline, CDR1 is MDHEN, CDR2 SYDVKM. The CDR3 is made up of 17 amino acids. V was clipped by 6 bases and J by 3 bases, with 21 bases between them. The CDR3 loop is CASRTSRRGGFYNEQFF. The CDR3 nucleotides are TGTGCCAGCAGGACGAGCAGGAGGGGGGGCTTCTACAATGAGCAGTTCTTC.